The source of this T cell receptor beta chain is a study of cytomegalovirus exposure and HLA in healthy donors. Findings and caveats of the study: For TCR beta chains, V- and J-gene trimming was later linked to a missense DCLRE1C variant. The study had only CMV serostatus as immune exposure information.

A word on this clone: What it recognizes is unknown.

It was with 60 Vbeta and 13 Jbeta primers that the PCR ran. Clones were sequenced by immunoSEQ multiplex PCR, and TCRdb holds only the in-frame ones, with some missing. The repertoire includes around 130,000 clones, about four fifths of them detected once, and under 6% sits in the top ten. Per the germline V gene, CDR1 is LNHDA and CDR2 is SQIVND (reference sequence). The CDR3 is 15 residues long. J lost 0 bases, V lost 4 bases, and 2 bases had no gene match. Sequences were obtained from PBMCs. The TCR originated in a man in his thirties or forties in good health and CMV-seronegative. The rearrangement links TRBV19 to TRBJ2-3, with 9 bases matching TRBD1. CDR3 DNA sequence: TGTGCCAGTAGTAGGACAGGGGTTAGCACAGATACGCAGTATTTT. Translating it yields CASSRTGVSTDTQYF.